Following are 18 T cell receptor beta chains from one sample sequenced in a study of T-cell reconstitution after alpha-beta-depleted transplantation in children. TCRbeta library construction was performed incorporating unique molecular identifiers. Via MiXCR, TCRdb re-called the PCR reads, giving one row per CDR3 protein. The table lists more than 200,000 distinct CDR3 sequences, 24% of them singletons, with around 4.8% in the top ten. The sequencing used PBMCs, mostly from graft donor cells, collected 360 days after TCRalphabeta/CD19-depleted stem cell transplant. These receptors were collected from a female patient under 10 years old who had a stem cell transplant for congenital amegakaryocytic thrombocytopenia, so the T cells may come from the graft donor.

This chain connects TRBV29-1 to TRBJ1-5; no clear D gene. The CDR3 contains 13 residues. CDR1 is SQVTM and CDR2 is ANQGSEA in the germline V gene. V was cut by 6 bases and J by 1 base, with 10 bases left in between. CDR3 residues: CSVSGDSNQPQHF. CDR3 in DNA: TGCAGCGTCTCGGGAGACAGCAATCAGCCCCAGCATTTT.

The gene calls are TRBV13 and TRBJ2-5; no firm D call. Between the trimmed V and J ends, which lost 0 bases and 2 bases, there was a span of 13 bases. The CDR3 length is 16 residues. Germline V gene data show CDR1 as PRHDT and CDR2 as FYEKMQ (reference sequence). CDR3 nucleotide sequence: TGTGCCAGCAGCTTAGGAACATATAGTAGTCAAGAGACCCAGTACTTC. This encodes CASSLGTYSSQETQYF.

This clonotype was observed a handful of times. CDR3 in amino acids: CASSFSAGVKYNEQFF. CDR3 nucleotides: TGTGCCAGCAGTTTTTCAGCGGGAGTGAAATACAATGAGCAGTTCTTC. V gene TRBV28 combines with J gene TRBJ2-1, with 8 bases identical to TRBD2. Losses at the gene ends were 3 bases for V and 4 bases for J; bases not matched to a gene: 8. The CDR3 contains 16 residues. Germline V gene lookup returns CDR1 MDHEN and CDR2 SYDVKM.

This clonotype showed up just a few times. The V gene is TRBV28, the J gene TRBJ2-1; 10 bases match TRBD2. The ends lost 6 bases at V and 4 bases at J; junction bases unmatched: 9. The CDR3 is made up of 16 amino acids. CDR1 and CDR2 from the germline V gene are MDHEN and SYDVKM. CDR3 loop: CASSPYTSGAYNEQFF. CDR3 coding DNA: TGTGCCAGCAGCCCTTATACTAGCGGGGCATACAATGAGCAGTTCTTC.

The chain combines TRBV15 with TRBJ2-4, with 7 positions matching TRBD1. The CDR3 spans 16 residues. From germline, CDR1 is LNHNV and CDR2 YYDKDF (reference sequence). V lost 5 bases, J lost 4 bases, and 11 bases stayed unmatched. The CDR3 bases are TGTGCCACCAGCCCGGGTTGGCGGACAGGAAAAAACATTCAGTACTTC. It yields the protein CATSPGWRTGKNIQYF.

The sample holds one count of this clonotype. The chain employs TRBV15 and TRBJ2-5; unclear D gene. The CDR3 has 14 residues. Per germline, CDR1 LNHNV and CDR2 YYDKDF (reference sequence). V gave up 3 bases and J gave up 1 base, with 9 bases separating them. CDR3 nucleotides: TGTGCCACCAGCAGCGATTGGACCCAAGAGACCCAGTACTTC. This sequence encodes CATSSDWTQETQYF.

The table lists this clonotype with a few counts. DNA for the CDR3: TGTGCCAGCAGTTACCGGACAGGGGCTCGGGGTGAGCAGTTCTTC. Encoded protein: CASSYRTGARGEQFF. The V gene is TRBV6-5, the J gene TRBJ2-1; 9 nucleotides match TRBD1. The CDR3 runs 15 residues. With 2 bases clipped from V and 9 bases from J, the junction kept 8 bases outside the gene matches. Per germline, CDR1 MNHEY and CDR2 SVGAGI.

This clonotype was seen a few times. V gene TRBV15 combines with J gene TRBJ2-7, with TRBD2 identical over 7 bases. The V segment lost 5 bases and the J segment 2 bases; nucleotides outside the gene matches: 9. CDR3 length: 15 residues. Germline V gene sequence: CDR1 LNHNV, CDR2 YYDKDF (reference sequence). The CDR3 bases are TGTGCCACCAGCGGCACACTAGCGACCCCCTACGAGCAGTACTTC. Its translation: CATSGTLATPYEQYF.

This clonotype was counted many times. The CDR3 nucleotides are TGCGCCAGCAGCTTGGCCGGTTATACAAGGGACGAGCAGTACTTC. It yields the protein CASSLAGYTRDEQYF. The chain links TRBV5-1 to TRBJ2-7; no firm D call. The V end lost 0 bases, the J end lost 5 bases, and 15 bases lay between the germline ends. The CDR3 runs to 15 residues. The V gene's germline CDR1 is SGHRS and CDR2 YFSETQ. Complete variable domain (other parts from reference TRBV5-1 and TRBJ2-7): KAGVTQTPRYLIKTRGQQVTLSCSPISGHRSVSWYQQTPGQGLQFLFEYFSETQRNKGNFPGRFSGRQFSNSRSEMNVSTLELGDSALYLCASSLAGYTRDEQYFGPGTRLTVT.

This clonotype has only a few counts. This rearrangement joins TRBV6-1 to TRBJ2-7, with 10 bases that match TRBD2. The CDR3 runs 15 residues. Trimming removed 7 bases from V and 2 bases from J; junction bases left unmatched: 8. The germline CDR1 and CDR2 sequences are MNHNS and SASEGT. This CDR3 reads CASTAVAGGTYEQYF. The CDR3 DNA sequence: TGTGCCAGCACGGCGGTAGCGGGGGGTACCTACGAGCAGTACTTC.

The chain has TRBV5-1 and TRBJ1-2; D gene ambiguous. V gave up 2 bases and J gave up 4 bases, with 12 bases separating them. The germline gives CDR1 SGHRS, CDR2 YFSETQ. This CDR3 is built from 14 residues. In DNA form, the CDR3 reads TGCGCCAGCAGCTTATCCGAGACGGGCTATGGCTACACCTTC. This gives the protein CASSLSETGYGYTF.

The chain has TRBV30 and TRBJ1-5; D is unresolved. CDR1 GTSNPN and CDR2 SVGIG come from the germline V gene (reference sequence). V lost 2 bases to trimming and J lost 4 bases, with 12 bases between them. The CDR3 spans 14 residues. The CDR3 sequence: CAWSLDRSNQPQHF. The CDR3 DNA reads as TGTGCCTGGAGTCTGGACCGGAGTAATCAGCCCCAGCATTTT.

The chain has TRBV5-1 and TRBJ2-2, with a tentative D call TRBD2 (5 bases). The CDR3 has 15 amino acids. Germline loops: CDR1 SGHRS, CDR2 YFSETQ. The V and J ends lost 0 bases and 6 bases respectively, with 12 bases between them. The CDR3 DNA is TGCGCCAGCAGCTTGGTAGTTAGCGTGTCCGGGGAGCTGTTTTTT. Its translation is CASSLVVSVSGELFF. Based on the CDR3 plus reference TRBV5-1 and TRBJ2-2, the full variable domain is KAGVTQTPRYLIKTRGQQVTLSCSPISGHRSVSWYQQTPGQGLQFLFEYFSETQRNKGNFPGRFSGRQFSNSRSEMNVSTLELGDSALYLCASSLVVSVSGELFFGEGSRLTVL.

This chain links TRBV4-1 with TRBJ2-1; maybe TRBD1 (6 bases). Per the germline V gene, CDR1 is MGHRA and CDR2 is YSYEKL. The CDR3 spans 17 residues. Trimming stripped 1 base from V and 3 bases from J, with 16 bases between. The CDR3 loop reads CASSQGSGTNFYNEQFF. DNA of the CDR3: TGCGCCAGCAGCCAAGGTTCCGGGACAAACTTCTACAATGAGCAGTTCTTC.

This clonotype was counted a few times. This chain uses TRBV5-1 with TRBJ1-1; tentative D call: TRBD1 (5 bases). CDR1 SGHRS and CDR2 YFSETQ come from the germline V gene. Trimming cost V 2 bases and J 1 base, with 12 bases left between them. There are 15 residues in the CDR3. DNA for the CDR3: TGCGCCAGCAGCTTAATGACAGCCAAGAACACTGAAGCTTTCTTT. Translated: CASSLMTAKNTEAFF.

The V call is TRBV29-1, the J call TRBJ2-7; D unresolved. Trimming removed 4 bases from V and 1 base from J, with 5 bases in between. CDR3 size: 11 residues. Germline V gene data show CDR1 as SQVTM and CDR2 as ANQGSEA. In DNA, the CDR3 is TGCAGCGTTGTCGGATCCTACGAGCAGTACTTC. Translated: CSVVGSYEQYF.

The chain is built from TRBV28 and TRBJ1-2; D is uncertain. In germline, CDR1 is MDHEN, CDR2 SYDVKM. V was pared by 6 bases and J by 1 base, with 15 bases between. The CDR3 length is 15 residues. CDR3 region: CASSLSSYLNYGYTF. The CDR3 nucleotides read TGTGCCAGCAGCCTCTCAAGCTATCTTAACTATGGCTACACCTTC.

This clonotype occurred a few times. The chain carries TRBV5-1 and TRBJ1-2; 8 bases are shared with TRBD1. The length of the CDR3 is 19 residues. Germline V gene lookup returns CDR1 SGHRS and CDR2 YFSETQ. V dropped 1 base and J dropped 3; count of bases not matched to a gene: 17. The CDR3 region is CASSLYSSGRQGIHYGYTF. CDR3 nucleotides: TGCGCCAGCAGCTTGTATTCATCAGGGAGACAGGGGATCCACTATGGCTACACCTTC.